The 27 T cell receptor beta chains in this list originate from one sample, sequenced in a study of T cell clonality in common variable immunodeficiency. This table comes from immunoSEQ multiplex PCR, and its TCRdb copy is limited to in-frame clones, with some not included. The sample was found to contain tens of thousands of clones, and every one recurs. The source material was peripheral blood mononuclear cells. These receptors were collected from a person between 18 and 69 years old in good health.

The table lists this clone with many counts. The sequenced part of the CDR3 DNA is TGTGCCAGCAGCCCAGAAGGGACAGGGACGAACACTGAA. Translated, it gives CASSPEGTGTNTE. In full, the CDR3 reads CASSPEGTGTNTEAFF. The chain has TRBV4-2 and TRBJ1-1, with TRBD1 matching over 9 bases. The read finishes 3 residues shy of the CDR3 end, and the germline J gene is used to complete it. The ends lost 4 bases at V and 1 base at J; junction bases unmatched: 7. Per germline, CDR1 LGHNA and CDR2 YNFKEQ. The CDR3 totals 16 residues.

This clone was counted ten times or more. The read gets to within 3 residues of the CDR3 end, and the germline J gene fills in the rest. This chain connects TRBV4-2 to TRBJ2-3, with 11 nucleotides matching TRBD2. The CDR3 sequence is 17 residues long. V lost 2 bases and J lost 0; bases outside the gene matches: 4. The germline gives CDR1 LGHNA, CDR2 YNFKEQ. The CDR3 spells CASSQLAGGPSTDTQYF. The CDR3 DNA, read in part, is TGTGCCAGCAGCCAATTAGCGGGGGGGCCGAGCACAGATACG.

This clone was picked up many times. Read coverage stops 3 residues before the CDR3 terminus; the germline J gene supplies the remainder. V gene TRBV5-1 combines with J gene TRBJ2-3; 9 bases are shared with TRBD1. The length of the CDR3 is 16 residues. J gave up 0 bases and V 4 bases, and 6 bases lay outside the gene matches. CDR1 is SGHRS and CDR2 is YFSETQ in the germline V gene. CDR3 residues: CASSRLTGGSTDTQYF. The DNA read from the CDR3 is TGCGCCAGCAGCCGTTTGACAGGGGGGAGCACAGATACG.

At least ten counts were recorded for this clone. The read ends 3 residues early relative to the CDR3; the germline J gene fills the gap. The chain joins TRBV7-3 to TRBJ2-1; 8 bases map to TRBD2. Germline CDR1 SGHTA, CDR2 FQGTGA. CDR3 size: 15 residues. V dropped 2 bases and J dropped 4; count of bases not matched to a gene: 4. Here the CDR3 reads CASSLGAGVYNEQFF. The sequenced part of the CDR3 DNA is TGTGCCAGCAGCTTAGGAGCGGGGGTTTACAATGAG.

This clone was detected ten times or more. The missing CDR3 end, 3 residues past where the read stops, is filled in from the germline J gene. The chain couples TRBV2 to TRBJ1-5, with D perhaps TRBD1 (6 bases). The CDR3 is made up of 15 amino acids. Per germline, CDR1 SNHLY and CDR2 FYNNEI. Trimming removed 2 bases at V and 1 base at J, with 9 bases between. CDR3 DNA, as far as it was read: TGTGCCAGCAGTGAATGGACAGTGAGCAATCAGCCC. This gives the protein CASSEWTVSNQP. The CDR3 as a whole reads CASSEWTVSNQPQHF.

This clone has only a few counts. The CDR3 end lies 3 residues beyond the end of the read and is filled in from the germline J gene. V is TRBV7-6 and J is TRBJ2-7; 11 nucleotides line up with TRBD1. The CDR3 sequence is 14 residues long. The germline gives CDR1 SGHVS, CDR2 FNYEAQ. V lost 5 bases, J lost 4 bases, and 4 bases stayed unmatched. The covered CDR3 bases are TGTGCCAGCAGCCAAGGACAGGGGGCATACGAG. Translation gives CASSQGQGAYE. The complete CDR3 reads CASSQGQGAYEQYF.

Ten or more counts support this clone. The read comes to an end 3 residues before the CDR3 does, leaving the germline J gene to fill in the end. V gene TRBV7-6 combines with J gene TRBJ2-3; D is possibly TRBD1 (6 bases). Trimming stripped 0 bases from V and 6 bases from J, with 10 bases between. Germline loops: CDR1 SGHVS, CDR2 FNYEAQ. The CDR3 is made up of 14 amino acids. CDR3 DNA (partial): TGTGCCAGCAGCTTAGCTAGAGGGGGTGATACG. Its protein product is CASSLARGGDT. The full CDR3 protein is CASSLARGGDTQYF.

This clone was seen ten or more times. The read terminates 3 residues before the CDR3 end, so the remaining end is supplied by the germline J gene. The V gene is TRBV20-1, the J gene TRBJ2-5, with D perhaps TRBD1 (6 bases). The germline gives CDR1 DFQATT, CDR2 SNEGSKA (reference sequence). The CDR3 length is 14 residues. V shed 7 bases and J shed 4 bases, with 19 bases lying between them. The CDR3 spells CSVNFYTGLETQYF. CDR3 DNA (partial): TGCAGTGTAAACTTTTACACAGGGTTAGAGACC.

This clone has at least ten counts. With the read ending 3 residues before the CDR3 end, the germline J gene is used to fill in that end. The V call is TRBV6-2 or TRBV6-3, the J call TRBJ2-3, with 7 bases lining up with TRBD2. From germline, CDR1 is MNHEY and CDR2 SVGEGT. The CDR3 is 15 residues long. V lost 7 bases and J lost 1; bases outside the gene matches: 8. The sequenced CDR3 bases are TGTGCCAGCATTGGGGCGGGGGACCGCACAGATACG. It codes for CASIGAGDRTDT. The full CDR3 protein is CASIGAGDRTDTQYF.

This clone occurred many times. From the germline J gene comes the end of the CDR3, since the read stops 3 residues before it. The V and J genes are TRBV13 and TRBJ2-1; 7 bases fit TRBD1. The germline gives CDR1 PRHDT, CDR2 FYEKMQ (reference sequence). The CDR3 has 12 amino acids. V trimming: 4 bases; J trimming: 9 bases; junction bases outside the gene matches: 3. This chain's CDR3 is CASSSGQPEQFF. The DNA read from the CDR3 is TGTGCCAGCAGCTCGGGACAGCCTGAG.

This clone came up many times. The CDR3 end is not reached by the read, which stops 3 residues before it; the germline J gene fills it in. J is TRBJ1-4 and V is TRBV2; 7 bases line up with TRBD1. The CDR3 is 15 amino acids. V lost 6 bases and J lost 5; bases outside the gene matches: 9. Per germline, CDR1 SNHLY and CDR2 FYNNEI. CDR3 in amino acids: CASRVSTGQNEKLFF. The covered CDR3 bases are TGTGCCAGCAGAGTTTCGACAGGGCAGAATGAAAAA.

This clone was found many times. The read terminates 3 residues ahead of where the CDR3 ends, so the germline J gene completes it. This sequence joins TRBV5-1 and TRBJ2-2; D not resolved. V lost 4 bases and J 1 base, leaving 2 bases between the germline ends. The CDR3 is 12 amino acids. The germline CDR1 and CDR2 sequences are SGHRS and YFSETQ. CDR3 DNA, as far as it was read: TGCGCCAGCAGCCTGAACACCGGGGAG. This translates into CASSLNTGE. The full CDR3 protein is CASSLNTGELFF.

In this sample, this clone turned up many times. From the germline J gene comes the end of the CDR3, since the read stops 3 residues before it. V and J are TRBV29-1 and TRBJ2-5; maybe TRBD1 (6 bases). CDR1 is SQVTM and CDR2 is ANQGSEA in the germline V gene. Trimming removed 6 bases at V and 0 bases at J, with 14 bases between. CDR3 size: 14 residues. The part of the CDR3 DNA that was read is TGCAGCGTGATACAGGGAAGGTACCAAGAGACC. Its translation: CSVIQGRYQET. The whole CDR3 protein is CSVIQGRYQETQYF.

Ten or more counts support this clone. CDR3 amino acids: CASSSRGADTQYF. The sequenced CDR3 bases are TGTGCCAGCAGCTCGAGGGGAGCAGATACG. The chain combines TRBV7-6 with TRBJ2-3, with D perhaps TRBD1 or TRBD2 (5 bases each). The read ends 3 residues shy of where the CDR3 ends; the end is completed using the germline J gene. CDR3 length: 13 residues. Germline V lookup: CDR1 SGHVS, CDR2 FNYEAQ. Trimming cost V 4 bases and J 4 bases, with 9 bases left between them. The entire variable domain, with the rest obtained from reference TRBV7-6 and TRBJ2-3, is as follows: GAGVSQSPRYKVTKRGQDVALRCDPISGHVSLYWYRQALGQGPEFLTYFNYEAQQDKSGLPNDRFSAERPEGSISTLTIQRTEQRDSAMYRCASSSRGADTQYFGPGTRLTVL.

Many counts were recorded for this clone. The read is 3 residues too short to cover the CDR3 end, so that end is filled in from the germline J gene. V gene TRBV10-3 combines with J gene TRBJ1-3, with 7 nucleotides matching TRBD1. With 10 bases clipped from V and 0 bases from J, the junction kept 3 bases outside the gene matches. CDR1 and CDR2 from the germline V gene are ENHRY and SYGVKD. The CDR3 is made up of 13 amino acids. Here the CDR3 reads CATGDSSGNTIYF. CDR3 DNA, as far as it was read: TGTGCCACCGGGGACAGCTCTGGAAACACC.

At least ten counts were recorded for this clone. The CDR3 bases that were read are TGTGCCAGCAACAATCTAGCGGGGGCTCAAGAGACC. Translation: CASNNLAGAQET. In full, the CDR3 is CASNNLAGAQETQYF. The chain has TRBV2 and TRBJ2-5, with TRBD2 identical over 10 bases. The read terminates 3 residues before the CDR3 end, so the remaining end is supplied by the germline J gene. CDR1 is SNHLY and CDR2 is FYNNEI in the germline V gene. The CDR3 is made up of 15 amino acids. Germline trimming cut 7 bases from V and 2 bases from J; bases unmatched to any gene: 7.

At least ten counts were recorded for this clone. Sequencing ends 3 residues short of the CDR3 end; the germline J gene provides the rest. The J gene is TRBJ1-1, the V gene TRBV20-1; tentatively, D is TRBD1 (5 bases). The V end lost 3 bases, the J end lost 1 base, and 9 bases lay between the germline ends. Germline V gene sequence: CDR1 DFQATT, CDR2 SNEGSKA (reference sequence). The CDR3 is 13 amino acids. Partial CDR3 DNA: TGCAGTGCTAGTAGGCAGGGGAACACTGAA. It yields the protein CSASRQGNTE. The full CDR3 is CSASRQGNTEAFF.

With regard to this clone: Sequence at one end of the junction differs from germline and may be a read error. The read ends 3 residues early relative to the CDR3; the germline J gene fills the gap. The chain uses TRBV6-4 and TRBJ2-3, with 8 nucleotides matching TRBD2. CDR3 length equals 16 residues. Germline lookup yields CDR1 MRHNA and CDR2 SNTAGT. CDR3 bases read: TGTGCCAGCAGTGACTCTACGGGGGGGAGCACAGGTACG. It yields the protein CASSDSTGGSTGT. The full CDR3 reads CASSDSTGGSTGTQYF.

This clone was picked up many times. With the read ending 3 residues before the CDR3 end, the germline J gene is used to fill in that end. The chain has TRBV14 and TRBJ1-1; D perhaps matches TRBD1 (5 bases). V dropped 5 bases and J dropped 1 base, with 8 bases sitting between them. This CDR3 has 13 residues. Germline loops: CDR1 SGHDN, CDR2 FVKESK. The sequenced CDR3 bases are TGTGCCAGCAGCGTCGGGGGGAACACTGAA. Translating it yields CASSVGGNTE. The whole CDR3 protein is CASSVGGNTEAFF.

At least ten counts were recorded for this clone. From the germline J gene comes the end of the CDR3, since the read stops 3 residues before it. Other DNA sequences of this sample code for an identical CDR3. This chain joins TRBV5-1 and TRBJ1-2, with TRBD1 matching 10 bases. The CDR3 sequence is 14 residues long. The germline gives CDR1 SGHRS, CDR2 YFSETQ. CDR3 amino acids: CASSLAGTGDGYTF. The sequenced CDR3 bases are TGCGCCAGCAGCTTGGCCGGGACAGGGGACGGC.

This clone was seen at least ten times. The sequence runs out 3 residues before the end of the CDR3; the remainder is reconstructed from the germline J gene. The chain has TRBV7-2 and TRBJ1-1; possibly TRBD1 for D (5 bases). Germline V gene data show CDR1 as SGHTA and CDR2 as FQGNSA. The CDR3 covers 13 residues. CDR3 DNA (partial): TGTGCCAGCAGCCCTAGTCAGGGTCTTAAA. Translation: CASSPSQGLK. The full CDR3 protein is CASSPSQGLKAFF.

This clone came up many times. Read coverage stops 3 residues before the CDR3 terminus; the germline J gene supplies the remainder. The V and J genes are TRBV4-1 and TRBJ2-6, with 8 bases that match TRBD1. Trimming took 0 bases from V and 2 from J; bases not matched to a gene: 6. The germline V gene encodes CDR1 MGHRA and CDR2 YSYEKL. The CDR3 loop spans 18 amino acids. The covered CDR3 bases are TGCGCCAGCAGCCAAGAAGGAATGGACAGGGCTGGGGCCAACGTC. Protein sequence: CASSQEGMDRAGANV. The full CDR3 protein is CASSQEGMDRAGANVLTF.

Comments on this clone: Its ends do not fully match the called genes, so a read error is possible. The read finishes 3 residues shy of the CDR3 end, and the germline J gene is used to complete it. Other DNA sequences in the same sample also yield this CDR3. The V call is TRBV20-1, the J call TRBJ1-6; the match to TRBD1 covers 7 bases. The CDR3 has 14 residues. CDR1 is DFQATT and CDR2 is SNEGSKA in the germline V gene (reference sequence). Partial CDR3 DNA: TGCAGTGCAGTCGACAGGGCGCCATATTCGCCC. Its translation: CSAVDRAPYSP. The entire CDR3 reads CSAVDRAPYSPLHF.

In this sample, this clone turned up many times. The read falls 3 residues short of the CDR3 end, and the missing part is taken from the germline J gene. V usage is TRBV2 and J usage is TRBJ2-1; 13 positions match TRBD2. There are 16 residues in the CDR3. Trimming cost V 2 bases and J 5 bases; bases outside gene matches: 3. The V gene's germline CDR1 is SNHLY and CDR2 FYNNEI. The CDR3 sequence is CASSEPGLAGDNEQFF. CDR3 DNA, as far as it was read: TGTGCCAGCAGTGAACCCGGACTAGCGGGAGACAATGAG.

This clone was counted ten times or more. Read sequence stops 3 residues before the CDR3 end, and the germline J gene provides the missing end. This chain uses TRBV20-1 with TRBJ2-5, with 8 bases fitting TRBD2. V lost 7 bases, J lost 1 base, and 5 bases stayed unmatched. The CDR3 extends over 13 amino acids. In germline, CDR1 is DFQATT, CDR2 SNEGSKA (reference sequence). CDR3: CSVASGPQETQYF. Partial CDR3 DNA: TGCAGTGTCGCTAGCGGGCCCCAAGAGACC.

This clone was seen many times. Coverage ceases 3 residues before the CDR3 finishes, and the germline J gene fills in the end. The V gene is TRBV19, the J gene TRBJ2-2, with 11 bases fitting TRBD2. This CDR3 has 16 residues. In germline, CDR1 is LNHDA, CDR2 SQIVND (reference sequence). The J segment lost 5 bases and the V segment lost 5 bases, leaving 7 bases of the junction unmatched. CDR3 DNA (partial): TGTGCCAGTAGTGGGGAGACTAGCGGGAAGACCGGGGAG. Its protein product is CASSGETSGKTGE. The whole CDR3 region reads CASSGETSGKTGELFF.

In its sample, this clone was seen many times. The DNA ends 3 residues before the CDR3 does, and the rest of the CDR3 is filled in from the germline J gene. The chain uses TRBV30 and TRBJ2-7, with D possibly being TRBD2 (5 bases). The CDR3 runs 13 residues. V was pared by 2 bases and J by 0 bases, with 8 bases between. CDR1 and CDR2 (germline): GTSNPN, SVGIG (reference sequence). CDR3 in amino acids: CAWSTGSSYEQYF. The CDR3 DNA, read in part, is TGTGCCTGGAGTACGGGGAGCTCCTACGAG.